These 8 T cell receptor beta chains originate from one sample sequenced in a study. TCRdb ran MiXCR on the 5' RACE reads and lists one entry per CDR3 protein. The table lists over 25,000 distinct CDR3 sequences, about 28% of them singletons. Sequenced material: naive CD4+ T cells sorted from a lymph node. Subset: naive CD4+ T cells, CD4+CD45RA+CD25-. The source is a female donor with breast cancer.

This clonotype was detected ten times or more. The rearrangement links TRBV15 to TRBJ2-7; 10 bases line up with TRBD1. With V trimmed by 3 bases and J by 4 bases, 0 bases remained unmatched. The length of the CDR3 is 13 residues. The V gene's germline CDR1 is LNHNV and CDR2 YYDKDF (reference sequence). In nucleotides, the CDR3 is TGTGCCACCAGCAGGGACAGGGGGTACGAGCAGTACTTC. Translation gives CATSRDRGYEQYF. Filled out from reference TRBV15 and TRBJ2-7, the complete variable domain reads DAMVIQNPRYQVTQFGKPVTLSCSQTLNHNVMYWYQQKSSQAPKLLFHYYDKDFNNEADTPDNFQSRRPNTSFCFLDIRSPGLGDTAMYLCATSRDRGYEQYFGPGTRLTVT.

The chain combines TRBV6-1 with TRBJ2-6; 8 nucleotides agree with TRBD2. With 6 bases clipped from V and 2 bases from J, the junction kept 6 bases outside the gene matches. Germline-derived CDR1 and CDR2 are MNHNS and SASEGT. The CDR3 is made up of 16 amino acids. As DNA, the CDR3 is TGTGCCAGCAGGAACCCCGGGAGGGCTGGGGCCAACGTCCTGACTTTC. This translates into CASRNPGRAGANVLTF.

This clonotype has more than one count but fewer than ten. The rearrangement uses TRBV9 and TRBJ2-3; D uncertain. Germline CDR1 is SGDLS and CDR2 is YYNGEE. The CDR3 runs 16 residues. The V and J ends lost 0 bases and 2 bases respectively, with 13 bases between them. In nucleotides, the CDR3 is TGTGCCAGCAGCGTAGGGCAGCCGAGCCCCACAGATACGCAGTATTTT. Translation: CASSVGQPSPTDTQYF. The variable domain in full, with the rest retrieved from reference TRBV9 and TRBJ2-3, is DSGVTQTPKHLITATGQRVTLRCSPRSGDLSVYWYQQSLDQGLQFLIQYYNGEERAKGNILERFSAQQFPDLHSELNLSSLELGDSALYFCASSVGQPSPTDTQYFGPGTRLTVL.

The chain has TRBV15 and TRBJ2-1; possibly TRBD2 for D (6 bases). The CDR3 contains 17 residues. V was pared by 4 bases and J by 8 bases, with 24 bases between. Germline-derived CDR1 and CDR2 are LNHNV and YYDKDF (reference sequence). CDR3 loop: CATSTGQAGVSRDEQFF. The DNA of the CDR3 is TGTGCCACCAGCACCGGACAAGCGGGTGTTTCTAGAGATGAGCAGTTCTTC.

V usage is TRBV27 and J usage is TRBJ1-5, with D hard to call. Germline values: CDR1 MNHEY, CDR2 SMNVEV (reference sequence). This CDR3 is 14 amino acids long. V lost 5 bases and J 3 bases, leaving 11 bases between the germline ends. The CDR3: CASSPREPNQPQHF. CDR3 sequence (DNA): TGTGCCAGCAGTCCTAGGGAGCCCAATCAGCCCCAGCATTTT.

This clonotype has more than one count but fewer than ten. CDR3 in amino acids: CASSYEREADTQYF. CDR3 coding DNA: TGTGCCAGCAGTTACGAGCGGGAGGCAGATACGCAGTATTTT. This rearrangement joins TRBV6-5 to TRBJ2-3; TRBD2 agrees at 9 bases. V shed 2 bases and J 4 bases; nucleotides not matched to a gene: 1. Germline V gene lookup returns CDR1 MNHEY and CDR2 SVGAGI. The CDR3 contains 14 residues.

This clonotype was recorded many times. The J gene is TRBJ2-7, the V gene TRBV12-3 or TRBV12-4; TRBD1 might be the D (6 bases). The CDR3 is made up of 13 amino acids. V dropped 5 bases and J dropped 3 bases, with 11 bases sitting between them. CDR3: CASSPTGYYEQYF. The CDR3 DNA is TGTGCCAGCAGTCCAACAGGGTACTACGAGCAGTACTTC.

This rearrangement joins TRBV9 to TRBJ2-2; tentatively, D is TRBD1 (6 bases). The CDR3 is made up of 14 amino acids. CDR1 is SGDLS and CDR2 is YYNGEE in the germline V gene. V gave up 7 bases and J gave up 1 base, with 11 bases separating them. As DNA, the CDR3 is TGTGCCAGCTCCGACAGGAGGAACACCGGGGAGCTGTTTTTT. Protein sequence: CASSDRRNTGELFF.